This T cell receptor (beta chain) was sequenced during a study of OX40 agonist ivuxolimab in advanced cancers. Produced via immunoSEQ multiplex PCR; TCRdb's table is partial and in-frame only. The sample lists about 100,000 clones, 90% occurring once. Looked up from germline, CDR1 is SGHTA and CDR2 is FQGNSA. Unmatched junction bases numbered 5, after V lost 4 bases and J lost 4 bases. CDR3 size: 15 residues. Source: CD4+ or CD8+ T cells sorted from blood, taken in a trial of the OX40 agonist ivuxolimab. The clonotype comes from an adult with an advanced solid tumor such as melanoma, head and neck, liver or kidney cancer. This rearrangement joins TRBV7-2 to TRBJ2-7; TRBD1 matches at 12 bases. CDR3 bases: TGTGCCAGCAGCTACACGGGACAGGGGGCTTACGAGCAGTACTTC. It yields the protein CASSYTGQGAYEQYF.